Each of the 13 T cell receptor beta chains below was sequenced from the same sample in a study of blood T cell repertoires in COVID-19. Only in-frame clones appear in the TCRdb table, and some are missing; sequencing was by immunoSEQ multiplex PCR. The data contain some 200,000 clones, around 80% of them singletons. Sequencing was carried out using peripheral blood. The receptors stem from a human donor in a cohort sampled during active COVID-19.

V gene TRBV28 combines with J gene TRBJ1-5; D call uncertain. The length of the CDR3 is 13 residues. Germline assignment: CDR1 MDHEN and CDR2 SYDVKM. Trimming cost V 6 bases and J 9 bases, with 15 bases left between them. The CDR3 nucleotides read TGTGCCAGCAGCCCTGACTTACTAGGGCCCCAGCATTTT. It codes for CASSPDLLGPQHF.

The V gene is TRBV10-3, the J gene TRBJ1-4, with TRBD1 matching 10 bases. The CDR3 sequence is 15 residues long. From germline, CDR1 is ENHRY and CDR2 SYGVKD. The V and J ends lost 6 bases and 8 bases, in that order; junction bases with no gene match: 9. CDR3 sequence (DNA): TGTGCCATCAGCCGGGACAGGGGACTTGGGGAAAAACTGTTTTTT. Amino acids: CAISRDRGLGEKLFF.

This sequence joins TRBV7-2 and TRBJ2-1; TRBD2 matches at 11 bases. V lost 4 bases, J lost 6 bases, and 2 bases stayed unmatched. Germline CDR1 is SGHTA and CDR2 is FQGNSA. The CDR3 contains 14 residues. The CDR3 nucleotides read TGTGCCAGCAGCTCGCTAGCGGGAGGCAATGAGCAGTTCTTC. Its translation is CASSSLAGGNEQFF.

The rearrangement links TRBV5-5 to TRBJ2-1; maybe TRBD2 (6 bases). The CDR3 contains 15 residues. Germline CDR1 reads SGHKS; CDR2 reads YYEKEE (reference sequence). Trimming cost V 4 bases and J 8 bases, with 19 bases left between them. The CDR3 coding sequence is TGTGCCAGCAGCCCACTAGCTTCCTCATTCGATGAGCAGTTCTTC. Translating it yields CASSPLASSFDEQFF.

The genes are TRBV27 and TRBJ2-3, with a weak D call TRBD1 (6 bases). This CDR3 is 15 amino acids long. Germline V gives CDR1 MNHEY, CDR2 SMNVEV (reference sequence). Trimming removed 4 bases at V and 5 bases at J, with 16 bases between. CDR3 coding DNA: TGTGCCAGCAGTTCGGACAGAAAGGTGGGAGATACGCAGTATTTT. Translation gives CASSSDRKVGDTQYF.

CDR3 protein: CASSVGRGEQFF. DNA for the CDR3: TGTGCCAGCAGCGTTGGGAGGGGTGAGCAGTTCTTC. The J gene is TRBJ2-1, the V gene TRBV11-3; 7 bases fit TRBD2. J was trimmed by 9 bases and V by 5 bases; bases with no gene match: 4. The V gene's germline CDR1 is SGHNT and CDR2 YENEEA. The CDR3 spans 12 residues.

The J gene is TRBJ1-1, the V gene TRBV5-4, with a weak D call TRBD1 (6 bases). The CDR3 covers 14 residues. Germline V gives CDR1 SGHNT, CDR2 YYREEE (reference sequence). V dropped 0 bases and J dropped 6 bases, with 12 bases sitting between them. DNA of the CDR3: TGTGCCAGCAGCTTGGACAGGGAAACCGCTGAAGCTTTCTTT. Its protein product is CASSLDRETAEAFF.

This clone was recorded a few times. This rearrangement joins TRBV5-1 to TRBJ2-7; no clear D gene. Germline CDR1 reads SGHRS; CDR2 reads YFSETQ. The germline V and J ends were trimmed by 0 bases and 4 bases, with 11 bases remaining between them. The length of the CDR3 is 14 residues. CDR3 amino acids: CASSLGAPGYEQYF. CDR3 nucleotides: TGCGCCAGCAGCTTGGGGGCCCCCGGATACGAGCAGTACTTC.

The J gene is TRBJ1-2, the V gene TRBV4-3, with TRBD1 as a possible D gene (6 bases). From germline, CDR1 is LGHNA and CDR2 YSLEER. The ends were cut back, 2 bases at V and 3 bases at J, with 19 bases in the middle. CDR3 length: 17 amino acids. Here the CDR3 DNA reads TGCGCCAGCAGCCAAAGAGTTGGGGGCCGGGTGGACTATGGCTACACCTTC. Amino acids: CASSQRVGGRVDYGYTF.

The chain carries TRBV5-1 and TRBJ1-1; 12 positions agree with TRBD1. Germline CDR1 SGHRS, CDR2 YFSETQ. This CDR3 has 14 residues. The trim removed 3 bases at V and 6 bases at J, leaving 3 bases unmatched. CDR3 bases: TGCGCCAGCAGCTGGGGACAGGGGGCTGCTGAAGCTTTCTTT. Its translation: CASSWGQGAAEAFF. Based on the CDR3 plus reference TRBV5-1 and TRBJ1-1, the full variable domain is KAGVTQTPRYLIKTRGQQVTLSCSPISGHRSVSWYQQTPGQGLQFLFEYFSETQRNKGNFPGRFSGRQFSNSRSEMNVSTLELGDSALYLCASSWGQGAAEAFFGQGTRLTVV.

The chain recombines TRBV27 with TRBJ2-6, with D uncertain. The V and J ends lost 2 bases and 0 bases respectively, with 5 bases between them. The CDR3 extends over 15 amino acids. The germline CDR1 and CDR2 sequences are MNHEY and SMNVEV (reference sequence). The CDR3 DNA reads as TGTGCCAGCAGTTTACTAGACTCTGGGGCCAACGTCCTGACTTTC. Translated, it gives CASSLLDSGANVLTF.

The chain is built from TRBV5-5 and TRBJ1-2, with a possible D match to TRBD1 (5 bases). The CDR3 extends over 15 amino acids. CDR1 SGHKS and CDR2 YYEKEE come from the germline V gene (reference sequence). Between the trimmed V and J ends, which lost 3 bases and 3 bases, there was a span of 15 bases. The CDR3 coding sequence is TGTGCCAGCAGCTCCGAAGGGGTACCCTACTATGGCTACACCTTC. As protein: CASSSEGVPYYGYTF. Full variable domain (remainder filled in from reference TRBV5-5 and TRBJ1-2): DAGVTQSPTHLIKTRGQQVTLRCSPISGHKSVSWYQQVLGQGPQFIFQYYEKEERGRGNFPDRFSARQFPNYSSELNVNALLLGDSALYLCASSSEGVPYYGYTFGSGTRLTVV.

This clone was seen once. The CDR3 DNA reads TGTGCCAGCAGGATGAGGGGACAGGGTGCCTTAGAGTACACCATATATTTT. This gives the protein CASRMRGQGALEYTIYF. V and J are TRBV27 and TRBJ1-3; 9 nucleotides match TRBD1. CDR1 MNHEY and CDR2 SMNVEV come from the germline V gene (reference sequence). This CDR3 is built from 17 residues. J was trimmed by 8 bases and V by 6 bases; bases with no gene match: 17.